These T cell receptor beta chains were read from a single sample in a study of blood T cell repertoires in COVID-19. The data were produced by immunoSEQ multiplex PCR, yet TCRdb's version contains in-frame clones alone and is incomplete. This table holds 150,000 to 200,000 clones, 80% to 90% found once. The specimen was PBMCs or T cells enriched from blood (not recorded which). Receptors were obtained from a woman between 18 and 29 years old who had recovered from COVID-19. The CDR3 runs from the conserved cysteine through the conserved F or W. A D gene is named only where the DNA matches it firmly. Part of the rows lack a size; the others show once, few, many or a class for expanded clones.

abundance	v_gene	d_gene	j_gene	CDR3nt	CDR3aa
once	TRBV7-9	TRBD1	TRBJ1-1	TGTGCCAGTGACGAACAGGGGAGGAACACTGAAGCTTTCTTT	CASDEQGRNTEAFF
-	TRBV28	-	TRBJ1-1	TGTGCCAGCAGGGCTAGGACTGAAGCTTTCTTT	CASRARTEAFF
-	TRBV2	-	TRBJ2-5	TGTGCCAGCAGTGATGTGGGTGAGGTGACCCAGTACTTC	CASSDVGEVTQYF
few	TRBV2	TRBD1	TRBJ1-1	TGTGCCAGCAGGCAAACAGGGGGCTACACTGAAGCTTTCTTT	CASRQTGGYTEAFF
-	TRBV28	TRBD1	TRBJ1-2	TGTGCCAGCAGTGTAGACAGGGAACTCTATGGCTACACCTTC	CASSVDRELYGYTF
-	TRBV7-9	TRBD1	TRBJ1-1	TGTGCCAGCAGCCGACAGGGAGTCCTGAACACTGAAGCTTTCTTT	CASSRQGVLNTEAFF
-	TRBV27	-	TRBJ1-2	TGTGCCAGCAGTTTAGTCGGGTTTCGGAACTATGGCTACACCTTC	CASSLVGFRNYGYTF
-	TRBV27	-	TRBJ1-6	TGTGCCAGCACCCGGGACACCGGGTCACCCCTCCACTTT	CASTRDTGSPLHF
-	TRBV9	-	TRBJ1-6	TGTGCCAGCAGCTCCGAGGACCGGGGTTATAATTCACCCCTCCACTTT	CASSSEDRGYNSPLHF
-	TRBV3-1/TRBV3-2	TRBD1	TRBJ1-2	TGTGCCAGCAGTTCACTTACAGGGGGCGCGGATGGCTACACCTTC	CASSSLTGGADGYTF
-	TRBV28	TRBD1	TRBJ1-2	TGTGCCAGCAGTTTAATGGGACAGGGGGCTAACTATGGCTACACCTTC	CASSLMGQGANYGYTF
-	TRBV30	TRBD1	TRBJ1-5	TGTGCCTGGAGCCCCGGGACAGAGAATCAGCCCCAGCATTTT	CAWSPGTENQPQHF
-	TRBV25-1	TRBD1	TRBJ1-2	TGTGCCAGCAGCGTCGCGTCCCCAGGGGGCGCAAACTATGGCTACACCTTC	CASSVASPGGANYGYTF
-	TRBV6-2/TRBV6-3	-	TRBJ1-5	TGTGCCAGCAGTCAACTCCGGGACATCCATCAGCCCCAGCATTTT	CASSQLRDIHQPQHF
-	TRBV4-1	-	TRBJ1-1	TGCGCCAGCAGCCGATCACAGGGACCGAACACTGAAGCTTTCTTT	CASSRSQGPNTEAFF
-	TRBV2	-	TRBJ2-5	TGTGCCAGCAGTGAAGAGGCGGGTAAAGAGACCCAGTACTTC	CASSEEAGKETQYF
-	TRBV7-9	-	TRBJ1-5	TGTGCCAGCGACTCGGGGGATGGCAATCAGCCCCAGCATTTT	CASDSGDGNQPQHF
-	TRBV7-9	-	TRBJ2-7	TGTGCCAGCAGCTCCAGCAGGGGAAGCTACGAGCAGTACTTC	CASSSSRGSYEQYF
-	TRBV4-1	-	TRBJ1-2	TGCGCCAGCAGCCAAGCGTTGCGGGGCGGCGGCTACACCTTC	CASSQALRGGGYTF
once	TRBV30	-	TRBJ2-7	TGTGCCTGGAGTGTTGACAGCTCCTACGAGCAGTACTTC	CAWSVDSSYEQYF